The entry below gives a single TCR beta chain sequence along with its context. What it binds is unknown. Treatment defined: oral pan-JAK inhibitor, 5-10 mg twice daily. These data originate in a study of CD8+ T cells in alopecia areata. Background on the study: Treatment of the treated patients consisted of oral tofacitinib, 5 to 10 mg twice daily. Study-wide results and limits: Among the top 100, expanded CD8+ clones were significantly decreased by tofacitinib, as was scalp clonality.

Following extraction, RNA underwent reverse transcription to cDNA, which served as the sequencing template. The assay was immunoSEQ multiplex PCR, and TCRdb's table has in-frame clones only and misses some. The sample contains some 240,000 clones, more than 45% of which appear only once. The CDR3 is 16 residues long. V trimming: 4 bases; J trimming: 7 bases; junction bases outside the gene matches: 11. The germline gives CDR1 LGHNA, CDR2 YNFKEQ. The V call is TRBV4-2, the J call TRBJ2-1, with TRBD1 matching 9 bases. The sequenced sample was CD4+ T cells sorted from blood, obtained at week 4, from a patient treated with tofacitinib. This receptor was taken from a human donor with alopecia areata. The DNA of the CDR3 is TGTGCCAGCAGCCGAAGGGGGGACAGGGCCAGGAATGAGCAGTTCTTC. It translates to CASSRRGDRARNEQFF.